Shown below are 28 T cell receptor beta chains from a single sample sequenced in a study of PD-L1 blockade in urothelial cancer. The assay was immunoSEQ multiplex PCR, and TCRdb's table has in-frame clones only and misses some. The sample lists some 52,000 clones, approximately 80% occurring once. Here the sequenced sample was PBMCs, taken around atezolizumab (anti-PD-L1) treatment. These receptors were collected from a man aged 40-55 years with urothelial cancer.

This sequence joins TRBV9 and TRBJ1-1; TRBD1 aligns across 7 bases. CDR3 size: 13 residues. The J segment lost 5 bases and the V segment lost 7 bases, leaving 8 bases of the junction unmatched. The germline gives CDR1 SGDLS, CDR2 YYNGEE. Here the CDR3 DNA reads TGTGCCAGCGCACCCCCAGGGGGGACTGAAGCTTTCTTT. As protein: CASAPPGGTEAFF.

The chain employs TRBV19 and TRBJ1-4; 9 bases map to TRBD1. Germline V gene sequence: CDR1 LNHDA, CDR2 SQIVND (reference sequence). V was pared by 4 bases and J by 7 bases, with 7 bases of the junction left unmatched. The CDR3 covers 15 residues. The CDR3 here is CASSTLGQGSEKLFF. The CDR3 DNA sequence: TGTGCCAGTAGTACCCTCGGACAGGGGAGTGAAAAACTGTTTTTT.

Note on this clone: Because the CDR3 is missing its conserved closing phenylalanine or tryptophan, this is likely a read error. The DNA is omitted, as the CDR3 cannot be located on it reliably, and the CDR3 follows TCRdb's listing. The CDR3 loop reads CASSQYGE. The J gene is TRBJ2-2, the V gene TRBV23-1; the DNA was not compared with TRBD2, the D call given in the table. TRBV23-1 is assigned to the ORF class and has an uncertain function. The CDR3 is 8 amino acids in total, end residues counted.

The chain carries TRBV6-6 and TRBJ1-2; 11 bases fit TRBD1. From germline, CDR1 is MNHNY and CDR2 SVGAGI (reference sequence). This CDR3 is built from 16 residues. Trimming removed 7 bases from V and 4 bases from J; junction bases left unmatched: 11. CDR3 loop: CASIGTGGLPSYGYTF. The CDR3 region has the DNA TGTGCCAGCATAGGGACAGGGGGTCTTCCCTCCTATGGCTACACCTTC.

CDR3: CASSQDGDSFYEQYF. The CDR3 DNA follows: TGCGCCAGCAGCCAAGATGGGGACAGCTTCTACGAGCAGTACTTC. V is TRBV4-1 and J is TRBJ2-7; TRBD1 matches 7 bases. Trimming cost V 0 bases and J 3 bases; bases outside gene matches: 5. CDR1 MGHRA and CDR2 YSYEKL come from the germline V gene. The CDR3 spans 15 residues.

CDR3 amino acids: CSGRQGAGELFF. The CDR3 DNA is TGCAGCGGTAGACAGGGGGCCGGGGAGCTGTTTTTT. The V gene is TRBV29-1, the J gene TRBJ2-2, with 9 bases lining up with TRBD1. The V gene's germline CDR1 is SQVTM and CDR2 ANQGSEA. CDR3 length: 12 residues. Trimming took 7 bases from V and 6 from J; bases not matched to a gene: 3.

The chain joins TRBV19 to TRBJ2-7, with TRBD2 matching over 7 bases. Germline CDR1 reads LNHDA; CDR2 reads SQIVND (reference sequence). This CDR3 has 16 residues. V lost 4 bases to trimming and J lost 2 bases; unmatched junction nucleotides: 11. In DNA, the CDR3 is TGTGCCAGTAGTACAAGAGACGCGGGGGACGCCTACGAGCAGTACTTC. Its protein product is CASSTRDAGDAYEQYF.

The chain has TRBV27 and TRBJ2-3; 8 bases are a match to TRBD1. The CDR3 loop spans 19 amino acids. V was pared by 6 bases and J by 0 bases, with 17 bases of the junction left unmatched. Germline V gene sequence: CDR1 MNHEY, CDR2 SMNVEV (reference sequence). The DNA of the CDR3 is TGTGCCAGCAGCCGACAGGGGAGTATAGTTTCCTTTAGCACAGATACGCAGTATTTT. This codes for CASSRQGSIVSFSTDTQYF.

The V gene is TRBV27, the J gene TRBJ2-5; no reliable D call. This CDR3 is built from 14 residues. Trimming stripped 0 bases from V and 2 bases from J, with 7 bases between. The V gene's germline CDR1 is MNHEY and CDR2 SMNVEV (reference sequence). CDR3 in amino acids: CASSLSPGQETQYF. The CDR3 DNA reads as TGTGCCAGCAGTTTATCGCCAGGACAAGAGACCCAGTACTTC.

This chain links TRBV6-1 with TRBJ2-7; a possible D gene is TRBD2 (5 bases). This CDR3 region has 12 residues. Trimming stripped 8 bases from V and 3 bases from J, with 11 bases between. The germline CDR1 and CDR2 sequences are MNHNS and SASEGT. CDR3 residues: CASGDRGYEQYF. The CDR3 DNA sequence: TGTGCCAGCGGCGACCGGGGCTACGAGCAGTACTTC.

The chain's CDR3 is CASNRDRDSLLYTF. The CDR3 coding sequence is TGTGCCAGTAACCGGGACAGGGACAGCCTGCTCTACACCTTC. The rearrangement joins TRBV19 to TRBJ1-2; 9 bases fit TRBD1. Germline V gene lookup returns CDR1 LNHDA and CDR2 SQIVND (reference sequence). V lost 7 bases, J lost 10 bases, and 13 bases stayed unmatched. CDR3 length: 14 amino acids.

This clone was seen only once. The rearrangement joins TRBV5-1 to TRBJ1-4; no reliable D call. Germline assignment: CDR1 SGHRS and CDR2 YFSETQ. There are 15 residues in the CDR3. The V end was cut by 2 bases, the J end by 0 bases, with 8 bases between. The CDR3 is CASSFSGTTNEKLFF. The CDR3 DNA follows: TGCGCCAGCAGCTTCTCGGGGACAACTAATGAAAAACTGTTTTTT.

The V and J genes are TRBV28 and TRBJ1-2; tentative D call: TRBD1 (6 bases). The germline V gene has CDR1 MDHEN and CDR2 SYDVKM. Trimming removed 7 bases at V and 4 bases at J, with 16 bases between. The CDR3 consists of 14 residues. The CDR3 protein is CASTKGGVVYGYTF. DNA for the CDR3: TGTGCCAGCACCAAGGGGGGGGTTGTCTATGGCTACACCTTC.

The chain combines TRBV15 with TRBJ1-5; 9 nucleotides line up with TRBD1. This CDR3 is built from 16 residues. The V segment lost 3 bases and the J segment 4 bases; nucleotides outside the gene matches: 7. Germline lookup yields CDR1 LNHNV and CDR2 YYDKDF (reference sequence). The CDR3 loop is CATSRYRGQGNQPQHF. For the CDR3, the DNA is TGTGCCACCAGCAGGTACAGGGGGCAGGGGAATCAGCCCCAGCATTTT.

V gene TRBV9 combines with J gene TRBJ1-1; 9 nucleotides align to TRBD1. Germline V gene data show CDR1 as SGDLS and CDR2 as YYNGEE. Trimming removed 3 bases from V and 8 bases from J; junction bases left unmatched: 5. This CDR3 spans 13 amino acids. This CDR3 reads CASSGGTGSEAFF. The CDR3 bases are TGTGCCAGCAGCGGAGGGACAGGGTCGGAAGCTTTCTTT.

The chain uses TRBV5-1 and TRBJ2-1; 10 bases are shared with TRBD1. There are 17 residues in the CDR3. Per the germline V gene, CDR1 is SGHRS and CDR2 is YFSETQ. J lost 5 bases, V lost 6 bases, and 14 bases had no gene match. This CDR3 reads CASTPRGDRGRDNEQFF. CDR3 nucleotide sequence: TGCGCCAGCACCCCTCGGGGGGACAGGGGCCGCGACAATGAGCAGTTCTTC.

This chain uses TRBV5-6 with TRBJ2-1, with 7 bases that match TRBD2. The CDR3 loop spans 15 amino acids. CDR1 SGHDT and CDR2 YYEEEE come from the germline V gene. The J segment lost 8 bases and the V segment lost 4 bases, leaving 12 bases of the junction unmatched. The CDR3, as DNA: TGTGCCAGCAGCCTTCGGCGGGAGTTTAGGGATGAGCAGTTCTTC. This codes for CASSLRREFRDEQFF.

The rearrangement uses TRBV27 and TRBJ1-1; D is ambiguous. The germline V gene has CDR1 MNHEY and CDR2 SMNVEV (reference sequence). V shed 3 bases and J shed 4 bases, with 12 bases lying between them. This CDR3 has 14 amino acids. The CDR3, as DNA: TGTGCCAGCAGTTTTTCCCGCCGGGGCACTGAAGCTTTCTTT. Amino acids: CASSFSRRGTEAFF.

The genes are TRBV29-1 and TRBJ1-2, with 8 bases lining up with TRBD1. CDR3 size: 13 residues. V was clipped by 5 bases and J by 6 bases; unmatched bases: 8. CDR1 and CDR2 (germline): SQVTM, ANQGSEA. CDR3 in amino acids: CSVTDRVGDGYTF. CDR3 DNA sequence: TGCAGCGTTACGGACAGGGTAGGGGATGGCTACACCTTC. Variable domain in full (rest from reference TRBV29-1 and TRBJ1-2): SAVISQKPSRDICQRGTSLTIQCQVDSQVTMMFWYRQQPGQSLTLIATANQGSEATYESGFVIDKFPISRPNLTFSTLTVSNMSPEDSSIYLCSVTDRVGDGYTFGSGTRLTVV.

The chain couples TRBV10-3 to TRBJ2-5; D is perhaps TRBD2 (5 bases). V lost 0 bases to trimming and J lost 7 bases, with 6 bases between them. The CDR3 runs 12 residues. Germline V gene sequence: CDR1 ENHRY, CDR2 SYGVKD. The DNA for the CDR3 is TGTGCCATCAGTGAGTCGAGCGGGACCCAGTACTTC. Translating it yields CAISESSGTQYF.

The rearrangement joins TRBV19 to TRBJ2-2; 13 bases are a match to TRBD2. The germline gives CDR1 LNHDA, CDR2 SQIVND (reference sequence). With V trimmed by 8 bases and J by 6 bases, 3 bases remained unmatched. The CDR3 extends over 14 amino acids. CDR3 loop: CASGGTSGAGELFF. The CDR3 DNA follows: TGTGCCAGTGGCGGGACTAGCGGGGCCGGGGAGCTGTTTTTT.

The rearrangement uses TRBV6-5 and TRBJ1-4; D is perhaps TRBD1 (5 bases). V dropped 7 bases and J dropped 5 bases, with 17 bases sitting between them. This CDR3 comprises 15 residues. Germline V gene lookup returns CDR1 MNHEY and CDR2 SVGAGI. The CDR3 coding sequence is TGTGCCAGCAAAAACTCGGGGACTGAGAATGAAAAACTGTTTTTT. Protein: CASKNSGTENEKLFF.

This sequence joins TRBV4-3 and TRBJ2-5; 9 nucleotides agree with TRBD2. J gave up 5 bases and V 1 base, and 8 bases lay outside the gene matches. The CDR3 is 16 amino acids. CDR1 is LGHNA, CDR2 YSLEER, per germline. The CDR3 here is CASSQGASGRRETQYF. CDR3 DNA sequence: TGCGCCAGCAGCCAAGGGGCCAGCGGGAGGCGGGAGACCCAGTACTTC.

The chain couples TRBV28 to TRBJ2-1, with TRBD2 matching over 8 bases. Germline loops: CDR1 MDHEN, CDR2 SYDVKM. This CDR3 spans 17 amino acids. Trimming cost V 5 bases and J 2 bases; bases outside gene matches: 11. As DNA, the CDR3 is TGTGCCAGCAGTCCCTCCGCTACTAGCGGACCCTACAATGAGCAGTTCTTC. Amino acids: CASSPSATSGPYNEQFF.

The rearrangement joins TRBV5-6 to TRBJ2-7, with 7 bases aligning to TRBD2. Germline CDR1 SGHDT, CDR2 YYEEEE. The trim removed 2 bases at V and 4 bases at J, leaving 3 bases unmatched. This CDR3 has 13 residues. This CDR3 reads CASSFGRGYEQYF. In DNA form, the CDR3 reads TGTGCCAGCAGCTTTGGGCGGGGGTACGAGCAGTACTTC.

The chain recombines TRBV11-2 with TRBJ1-2; unclear D gene. Between the trimmed V and J ends, which lost 5 bases and 4 bases, there was a span of 11 bases. Germline CDR1 and CDR2: SGHAT and FQNNGV. The CDR3 runs 13 residues. The CDR3 nucleotides are TGTGCCAGCAGCCAAGATCGAGTCTATGGCTACACCTTC. Translation: CASSQDRVYGYTF. The full variable domain, rest sourced from reference TRBV11-2 and TRBJ1-2, is EAGVAQSPRYKIIEKRQSVAFWCNPISGHATLYWYQQILGQGPKLLIQFQNNGVVDDSQLPKDRFSAERLKGVDSTLKIQPAKLEDSAVYLCASSQDRVYGYTFGSGTRLTVV.

This clone was counted a few times. The rearrangement uses TRBV5-1 and TRBJ2-7; no clear D. The germline V gene encodes CDR1 SGHRS and CDR2 YFSETQ. V lost 2 bases and J lost 3, with 6 bases in between. This CDR3 has 12 amino acids. The CDR3 sequence: CASSFTGYEQYF. For the CDR3, the DNA is TGCGCCAGCAGCTTCACCGGCTACGAGCAGTACTTC. The variable domain in full, completed from reference TRBV5-1 and TRBJ2-7, reads KAGVTQTPRYLIKTRGQQVTLSCSPISGHRSVSWYQQTPGQGLQFLFEYFSETQRNKGNFPGRFSGRQFSNSRSEMNVSTLELGDSALYLCASSFTGYEQYFGPGTRLTVT.

This clone was counted only a few times. The chain employs TRBV19 and TRBJ1-1, with 9 bases aligning to TRBD1. V gave up 9 bases and J gave up 5 bases; unmatched junction bases: 7. CDR3 length: 13 amino acids. The germline gives CDR1 LNHDA, CDR2 SQIVND (reference sequence). The CDR3 spells CASHRTGETEAFF. In nucleotides, the CDR3 is TGTGCCAGCCATCGGACAGGGGAAACTGAAGCTTTCTTT.